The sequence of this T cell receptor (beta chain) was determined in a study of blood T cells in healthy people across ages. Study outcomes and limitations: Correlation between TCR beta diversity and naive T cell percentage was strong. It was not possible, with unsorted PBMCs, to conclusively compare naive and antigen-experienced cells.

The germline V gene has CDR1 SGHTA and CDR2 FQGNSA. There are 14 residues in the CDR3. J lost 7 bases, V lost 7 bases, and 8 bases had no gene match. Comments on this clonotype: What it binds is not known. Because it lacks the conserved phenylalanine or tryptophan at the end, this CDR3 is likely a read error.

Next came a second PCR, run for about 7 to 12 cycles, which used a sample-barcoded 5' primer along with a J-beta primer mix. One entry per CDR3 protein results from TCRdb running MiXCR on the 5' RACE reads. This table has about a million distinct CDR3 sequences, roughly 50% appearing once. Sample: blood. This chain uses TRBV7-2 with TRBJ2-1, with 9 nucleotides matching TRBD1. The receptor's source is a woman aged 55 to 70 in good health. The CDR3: CASIFGTGQNEQFI. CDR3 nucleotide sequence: TGTGCCAGCATCTTCGGGACAGGGCAGAATGAGCAGTTCATC.